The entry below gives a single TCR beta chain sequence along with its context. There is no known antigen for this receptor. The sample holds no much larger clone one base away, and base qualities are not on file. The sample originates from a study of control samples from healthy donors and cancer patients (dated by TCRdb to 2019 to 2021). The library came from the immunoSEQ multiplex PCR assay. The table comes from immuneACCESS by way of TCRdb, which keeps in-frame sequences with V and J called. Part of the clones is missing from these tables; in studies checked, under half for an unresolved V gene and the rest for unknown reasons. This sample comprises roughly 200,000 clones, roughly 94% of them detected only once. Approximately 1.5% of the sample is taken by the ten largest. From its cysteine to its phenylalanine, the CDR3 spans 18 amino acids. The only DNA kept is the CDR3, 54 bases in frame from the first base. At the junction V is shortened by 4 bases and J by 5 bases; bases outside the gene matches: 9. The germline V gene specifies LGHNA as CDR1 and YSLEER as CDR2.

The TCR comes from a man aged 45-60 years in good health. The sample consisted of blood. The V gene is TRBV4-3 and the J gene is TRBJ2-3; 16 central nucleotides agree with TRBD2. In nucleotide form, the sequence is TGCGCCAGCAGCCTTTCTGGGACTAGCGGGGGGGCAAGAGATACGCAGTATTTT. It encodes CASSLSGTSGGARDTQYF.